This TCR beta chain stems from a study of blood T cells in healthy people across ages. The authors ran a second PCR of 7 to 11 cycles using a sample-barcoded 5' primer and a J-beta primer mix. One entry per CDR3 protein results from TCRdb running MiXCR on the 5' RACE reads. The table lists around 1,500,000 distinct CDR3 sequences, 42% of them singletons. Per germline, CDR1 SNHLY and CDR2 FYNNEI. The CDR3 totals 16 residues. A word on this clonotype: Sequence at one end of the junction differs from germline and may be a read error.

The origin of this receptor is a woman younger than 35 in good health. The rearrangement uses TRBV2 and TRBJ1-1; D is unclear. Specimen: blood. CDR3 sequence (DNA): TGTGCCAGCTTATCTACCTGGACGGCCCTGAAGACTGAAGCTTTCTTT. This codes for CASLSTWTALKTEAFF.